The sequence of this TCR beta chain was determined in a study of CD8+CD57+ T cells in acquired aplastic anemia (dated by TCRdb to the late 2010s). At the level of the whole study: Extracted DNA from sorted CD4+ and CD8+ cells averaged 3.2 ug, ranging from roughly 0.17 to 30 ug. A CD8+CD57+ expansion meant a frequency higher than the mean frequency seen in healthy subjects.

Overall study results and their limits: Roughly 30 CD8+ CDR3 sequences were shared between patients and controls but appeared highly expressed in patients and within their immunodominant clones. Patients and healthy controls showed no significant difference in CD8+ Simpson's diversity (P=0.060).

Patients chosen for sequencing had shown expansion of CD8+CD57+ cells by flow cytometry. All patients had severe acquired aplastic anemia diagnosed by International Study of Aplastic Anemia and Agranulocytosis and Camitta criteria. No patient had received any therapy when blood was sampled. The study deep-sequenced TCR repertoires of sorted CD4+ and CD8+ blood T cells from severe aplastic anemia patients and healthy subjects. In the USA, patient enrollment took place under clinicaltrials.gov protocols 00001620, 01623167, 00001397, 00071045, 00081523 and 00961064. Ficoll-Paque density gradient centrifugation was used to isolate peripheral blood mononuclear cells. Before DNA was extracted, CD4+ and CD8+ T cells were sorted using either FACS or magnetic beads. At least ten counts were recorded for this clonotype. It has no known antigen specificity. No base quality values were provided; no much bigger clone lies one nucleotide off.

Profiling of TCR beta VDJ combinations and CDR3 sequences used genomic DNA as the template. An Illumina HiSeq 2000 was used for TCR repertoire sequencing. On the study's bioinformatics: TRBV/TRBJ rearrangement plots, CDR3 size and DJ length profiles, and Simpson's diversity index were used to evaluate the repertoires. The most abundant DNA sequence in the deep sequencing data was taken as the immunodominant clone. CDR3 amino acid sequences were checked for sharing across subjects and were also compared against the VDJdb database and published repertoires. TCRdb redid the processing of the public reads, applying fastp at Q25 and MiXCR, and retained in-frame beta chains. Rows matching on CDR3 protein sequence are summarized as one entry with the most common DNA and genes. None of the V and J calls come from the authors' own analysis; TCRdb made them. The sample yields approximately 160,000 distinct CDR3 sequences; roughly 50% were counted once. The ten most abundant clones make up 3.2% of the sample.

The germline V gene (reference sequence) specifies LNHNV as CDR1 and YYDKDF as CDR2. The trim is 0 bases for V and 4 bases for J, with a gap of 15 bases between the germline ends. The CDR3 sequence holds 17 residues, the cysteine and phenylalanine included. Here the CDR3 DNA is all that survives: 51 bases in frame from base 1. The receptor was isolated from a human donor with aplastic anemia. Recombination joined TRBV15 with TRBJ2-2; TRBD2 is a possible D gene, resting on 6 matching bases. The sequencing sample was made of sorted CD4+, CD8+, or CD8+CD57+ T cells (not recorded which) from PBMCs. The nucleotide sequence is TGTGCCACCAGCAGAGATGGGCCAGGGAGGAGCACCGGGGAGCTGTTTTTT. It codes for CATSRDGPGRSTGELFF.